This T cell receptor (beta chain) was sequenced in a study of CD8 T cells in ankylosing spondylitis. TCRdb processed the 5' RACE reads anew with MiXCR; each CDR3 protein has one entry. The sample has roughly 230,000 distinct CDR3 sequences; about a sixth are singletons. CDR1 and CDR2 from the germline V gene are MNHNS and SASEGT. The ends were cut back, 5 bases at V and 0 bases at J, with 11 bases in the middle. The CDR3 has 14 residues. Remarks on this clonotype: Its antigen is undetermined.

General observations from the study: Past research had described some motif variants in reactive arthritis synovial fluid and blood. Seemingly distinctive of ankylosing spondylitis blood was a TCR beta motif formed by eight highly homologous variants.

The receptor comes from a male donor with ankylosing spondylitis or in good health (not recorded which). The chain is built from TRBV6-1 and TRBJ2-7, with D tentatively TRBD1 (6 bases). Sequenced input: blood, either unsorted or a sorted T cell fraction (not recorded which). DNA for the CDR3: TGTGCCAGCAGTCCAGGGGCGAGCTCCTACGAGCAGTACTTC. It codes for CASSPGASSYEQYF.